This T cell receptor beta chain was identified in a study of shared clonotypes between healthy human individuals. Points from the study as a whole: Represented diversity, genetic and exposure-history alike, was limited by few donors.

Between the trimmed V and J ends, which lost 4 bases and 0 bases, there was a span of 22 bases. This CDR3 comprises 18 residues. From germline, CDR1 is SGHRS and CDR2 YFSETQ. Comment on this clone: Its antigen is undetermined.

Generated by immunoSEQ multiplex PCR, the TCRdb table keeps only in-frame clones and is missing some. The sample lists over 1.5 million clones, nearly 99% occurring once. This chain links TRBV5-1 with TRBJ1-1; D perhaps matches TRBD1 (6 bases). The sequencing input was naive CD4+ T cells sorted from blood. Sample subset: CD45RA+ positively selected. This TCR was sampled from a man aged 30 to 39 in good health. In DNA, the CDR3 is TGCGCCAGCAGCCAGGGACACCCGATGGGTTACATGAACACTGAAGCTTTCTTT. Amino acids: CASSQGHPMGYMNTEAFF.